Below, 8 T cell receptor beta chains from the same sample are listed, as sequenced in a study of T cell repertoires in cytomegalovirus infection. TCRdb itself ran the reads through MiXCR, one entry per CDR3 protein. The sample contains 290,000 or so distinct CDR3 sequences, about 9.2% of which appear only once. Material: PBMCs. These receptors were collected from a human donor in good health (CMV status not recorded). Some clones in this sample may be carry-over from other donors' samples.

The rearrangement uses TRBV11-1 and TRBJ2-7, with D possibly being TRBD2 (6 bases). Trimming took off 0 bases at V and 6 bases at J, with 12 bases between the two ends. The germline V gene encodes CDR1 SGHAT and CDR2 FQDESV (reference sequence). The length of the CDR3 is 14 residues. CDR3 sequence (DNA): TGTGCCAGCAGCTTAGCGTGGCGGGGCGCCGAGCAGTACGTC. Protein product: CASSLAWRGAEQYV.

This clonotype was detected ten times or more. The V and J genes are TRBV20-1 and TRBJ2-4; tentatively, D is TRBD1 or TRBD2 (5 bases each). The ends were cut back, 5 bases at V and 6 bases at J, with 11 bases in the middle. Per the germline V gene, CDR1 is DFQATT and CDR2 is SNEGSKA (reference sequence). This CDR3 has 12 residues. In DNA form, the CDR3 reads TGCAGTGCTGTCCGGGACGGAAACATTCAGTACTTC. Translation gives CSAVRDGNIQYF.

This clonotype was observed at least ten times. This rearrangement joins TRBV20-1 to TRBJ2-7; D possibly corresponds to TRBD1 (6 bases). The CDR3 totals 12 residues. V lost 2 bases and J lost 3, with 8 bases in between. Germline V gene data show CDR1 as DFQATT and CDR2 as SNEGSKA (reference sequence). The CDR3 here is CSARNRDYEQYF. In nucleotides, the CDR3 is TGCAGTGCTAGAAACAGGGACTACGAGCAGTACTTC.

This clonotype came up many times. The chain employs TRBV25-1 and TRBJ2-1; tentative D call: TRBD1 (6 bases). Trimming left V 7 bases short and J 7 bases short, with 17 bases between. This CDR3 comprises 14 residues. Germline V gene lookup returns CDR1 MGHDK and CDR2 SYGVNS. CDR3 region: CASNDRFDINEQFF. The CDR3 nucleotides read TGTGCCAGCAATGACAGGTTCGATATTAATGAGCAGTTCTTC.

This clonotype occurred many times. Here the CDR3 DNA reads TGCAGCGTTGAAGCGGGGACAAACGTCCTGACTTTC. Its translation: CSVEAGTNVLTF. The V gene is TRBV29-1, the J gene TRBJ2-6, with a possible D match to TRBD1 (6 bases). This CDR3 region has 12 residues. Trimming took 1 base from V and 10 from J, leaving 8 bases between them. Per the germline V gene, CDR1 is SQVTM and CDR2 is ANQGSEA.

At least ten counts were recorded for this clonotype. The DNA for the CDR3 is TGCAGTGCAATCGGAGGGGGCTACACCTTC. Translating it yields CSAIGGGYTF. The genes are TRBV20-1 and TRBJ1-2; no clear D. The CDR3 is made up of 10 amino acids. CDR1 and CDR2 (germline): DFQATT, SNEGSKA (reference sequence). Trimming shortened V by 6 bases and J by 8 bases, and 10 bases separated the two germline ends.

In this sample, this clonotype turned up many times. V is TRBV20-1 and J is TRBJ2-5, with TRBD1 matching over 8 bases. This CDR3 comprises 12 residues. Trimming removed 5 bases from V and 5 bases from J; junction bases left unmatched: 4. CDR1 and CDR2 from the germline V gene are DFQATT and SNEGSKA (reference sequence). The CDR3, as DNA: TGCAGTGCTCTCAGGGGGCCTGAGACCCAGTACTTC. Translated: CSALRGPETQYF.

This clonotype was seen many times. This sequence joins TRBV7-6 and TRBJ1-5; D not resolved. CDR3 length: 13 residues. The V end lost 2 bases, the J end lost 5 bases, and 7 bases lay between the germline ends. Germline values: CDR1 SGHVS, CDR2 FNYEAQ. In DNA, the CDR3 is TGTGCCAGCAGCTTATACTCCGATCAGCCCCAGCATTTT. Its translation: CASSLYSDQPQHF.